Following are 32 T cell receptor beta chains from one sample sequenced in a study of shared clonotypes between healthy human individuals. Some clones are missing from TCRdb's copy, which holds only in-frame ones; the method was immunoSEQ multiplex PCR. Of around 600,000 clones in the sample, about 95% were seen once. CD45RO-negative, CCR7-selected cells formed the naive CD8 fraction, which excluded terminally differentiated effector memory CD45RA+ cells. Material for sequencing was naive CD8+ T cells sorted from blood. These receptors were taken from a woman in her thirties in good health.

The V gene is TRBV9, the J gene TRBJ2-3; 9 nucleotides agree with TRBD1. This CDR3 is built from 15 residues. The trim removed 4 bases at V and 0 bases at J, leaving 3 bases unmatched. Germline V gene lookup returns CDR1 SGDLS and CDR2 YYNGEE. The CDR3 sequence is CASSPGQGSTDTQYF. DNA of the CDR3: TGTGCCAGCAGCCCCGGACAGGGGAGCACAGATACGCAGTATTTT.

The rearrangement joins TRBV9 to TRBJ2-6; 8 bases align to TRBD1. Germline V gene data show CDR1 as SGDLS and CDR2 as YYNGEE. This CDR3 is built from 15 residues. Unmatched junction bases numbered 0, after V lost 3 bases and J lost 1 base. This chain's CDR3 is CASSGTGSGANVLTF. Written as DNA, the CDR3 is TGTGCCAGCAGCGGGACAGGGTCTGGGGCCAACGTCCTGACTTTC.

This CDR3 reads CASSLATGTGRNEQFF. Written as DNA, the CDR3 is TGCGCCAGCAGCTTGGCCACCGGGACAGGGAGGAATGAGCAGTTCTTC. The V call is TRBV5-1, the J call TRBJ2-1; 9 nucleotides match TRBD1. Germline-derived CDR1 and CDR2 are SGHRS and YFSETQ. With V trimmed by 0 bases and J by 7 bases, 8 bases remained unmatched. The CDR3 loop spans 16 amino acids. Using reference TRBV5-1 and TRBJ2-1 for the parts outside the CDR3, the full variable domain is KAGVTQTPRYLIKTRGQQVTLSCSPISGHRSVSWYQQTPGQGLQFLFEYFSETQRNKGNFPGRFSGRQFSNSRSEMNVSTLELGDSALYLCASSLATGTGRNEQFFGPGTRLTVL.

The V and J genes are TRBV4-1 and TRBJ2-7; D is uncertain. V shed 0 bases and J shed 0 bases, with 9 bases lying between them. Germline V gene data show CDR1 as MGHRA and CDR2 as YSYEKL. CDR3 length: 15 residues. CDR3 amino acids: CASSQDGPTSYEQYF. CDR3 nucleotide sequence: TGCGCCAGCAGCCAAGACGGGCCGACCTCCTACGAGCAGTACTTC.

V is TRBV25-1 and J is TRBJ2-1; the match to TRBD2 covers 7 bases. This CDR3 region has 14 residues. V dropped 3 bases and J dropped 4; count of bases not matched to a gene: 3. Germline V lookup: CDR1 MGHDK, CDR2 SYGVNS. The chain's CDR3 is CASSERERYNEQFF. The CDR3 DNA reads TGTGCCAGCAGTGAGCGGGAGCGGTACAATGAGCAGTTCTTC.

This clone was detected only once. The V gene is TRBV7-9, the J gene TRBJ2-1; 8 nucleotides line up with TRBD1. In germline, CDR1 is SEHNR, CDR2 FQNEAQ (reference sequence). V was clipped by 4 bases and J by 7 bases; unmatched bases: 3. The CDR3 runs 13 residues. The CDR3 loop is CASSYRTGNEQFF. In DNA, the CDR3 is TGTGCCAGCAGCTACCGGACAGGGAATGAGCAGTTCTTC. Combining the CDR3 with reference TRBV7-9 and TRBJ2-1 gives the whole variable domain DTGVSQNPRHKITKRGQNVTFRCDPISEHNRLYWYRQTLGQGPEFLTYFQNEAQLEKSRLLSDRFSAERPKGSFSTLEIQRTEQGDSAMYLCASSYRTGNEQFFGPGTRLTVL.

On this clone: Other nucleotide sequences from this sample produce the same CDR3. This chain links TRBV9 with TRBJ2-1; D not resolved. The CDR3 is made up of 13 amino acids. Germline V gene data show CDR1 as SGDLS and CDR2 as YYNGEE. V was cut by 0 bases and J by 4 bases, with 5 bases left in between. CDR3 protein: CASSVGRYNEQFF. The DNA of the CDR3 is TGTGCCAGCAGCGTAGGACGGTACAATGAGCAGTTCTTC.

The chain links TRBV11-2 to TRBJ2-3, with TRBD2 matching 7 bases. V dropped 5 bases and J dropped 3; count of bases not matched to a gene: 5. The CDR3 covers 14 residues. Looked up from germline, CDR1 is SGHAT and CDR2 is FQNNGV. The CDR3 nucleotides are TGTGCCAGCAGCCGGTCAGCGGGGACAGATACGCAGTATTTT. It is translated as CASSRSAGTDTQYF.

This clone came up once. The chain employs TRBV27 and TRBJ2-7, with 9 bases that match TRBD2. Per the germline V gene, CDR1 is MNHEY and CDR2 is SMNVEV (reference sequence). The CDR3 totals 16 residues. J gave up 4 bases and V 2 bases, and 9 bases lay outside the gene matches. The CDR3 protein is CASSLTAGGFSYEQYF. The DNA for the CDR3 is TGTGCCAGCAGTTTAACAGCGGGAGGCTTCTCATACGAGCAGTACTTC.

This clone was observed once. V is TRBV5-4 and J is TRBJ1-1; unclear D gene. V was trimmed by 2 bases and J by 0 bases, leaving 11 bases between them. Germline lookup yields CDR1 SGHNT and CDR2 YYREEE (reference sequence). CDR3 length: 15 amino acids. In DNA form, the CDR3 reads TGTGCCAGCAGCTTACTGGACGGATTGAACACTGAAGCTTTCTTT. Amino acids: CASSLLDGLNTEAFF.

The chain uses TRBV5-4 and TRBJ2-7, with no clear D. Trimming removed 2 bases at V and 4 bases at J, with 4 bases between. Germline V gene data show CDR1 as SGHNT and CDR2 as YYREEE (reference sequence). This CDR3 has 11 amino acids. In DNA form, the CDR3 reads TGTGCCAGCAGCTTAGAATACGAGCAGTACTTC. This translates into CASSLEYEQYF. Complete variable domain (other parts from reference TRBV5-4 and TRBJ2-7): ETGVTQSPTHLIKTRGQQVTLRCSSQSGHNTVSWYQQALGQGPQFIFQYYREEENGRGNFPPRFSGLQFPNYSSELNVNALELDDSALYLCASSLEYEQYFGPGTRLTVT.

To note about this clone: The sample has other DNA sequences that encode this CDR3 too. The rearrangement uses TRBV20-1 and TRBJ2-1; TRBD1 matches 7 bases. CDR1 is DFQATT, CDR2 SNEGSKA, per germline (reference sequence). CDR3 length: 11 amino acids. V dropped 5 bases and J dropped 5; count of bases not matched to a gene: 0. The CDR3 loop is CSAQGDNEQFF. The CDR3 nucleotides read TGCAGTGCTCAGGGGGACAATGAGCAGTTCTTC.

The chain joins TRBV28 to TRBJ1-2; no clear D gene. CDR3 length: 14 residues. Trimming removed 5 bases at V and 4 bases at J, with 14 bases between. Germline lookup yields CDR1 MDHEN and CDR2 SYDVKM. CDR3 amino acids: CASSGLESLYGYTF. The CDR3 region has the DNA TGTGCCAGCAGTGGACTGGAGAGCCTCTATGGCTACACCTTC.

The chain couples TRBV28 to TRBJ2-3; 9 bases map to TRBD2. The CDR3 has 17 amino acids. Unmatched junction bases numbered 14, after V lost 6 bases and J lost 4 bases. Germline V gives CDR1 MDHEN, CDR2 SYDVKM. CDR3 nucleotides: TGTGCCAGCAGCCTCGGATTACCGGGACTAGCTGCAGATACGCAGTATTTT. Its translation is CASSLGLPGLAADTQYF.

This chain connects TRBV6-5 to TRBJ1-1; no clear D. The CDR3 runs 16 residues. Germline V gives CDR1 MNHEY, CDR2 SVGAGI. V was trimmed by 0 bases and J by 0 bases, leaving 11 bases between them. This CDR3 is CASSYSEGYMNTEAFF. Written as DNA, the CDR3 is TGTGCCAGCAGTTACTCAGAAGGCTACATGAACACTGAAGCTTTCTTT.

The rearrangement links TRBV19 to TRBJ2-1, with a possible D match to TRBD2 (6 bases). CDR1 is LNHDA and CDR2 is SQIVND in the germline V gene (reference sequence). V lost 1 base and J 1 base, leaving 8 bases between the germline ends. CDR3 length equals 15 residues. CDR3 loop: CASSIGGTSYNEQFF. DNA of the CDR3: TGTGCCAGTAGTATAGGCGGGACTTCCTACAATGAGCAGTTCTTC.

Remarks on this clone: Additional DNA sequences in this sample encode the identical CDR3. J is TRBJ2-1 and V is TRBV13, with 9 bases fitting TRBD1. CDR1 is PRHDT, CDR2 FYEKMQ, per germline (reference sequence). V was pared by 3 bases and J by 7 bases, with 7 bases of the junction left unmatched. The CDR3 sequence is 15 residues long. The CDR3 sequence: CASSLGGQGGNEQFF. The DNA of the CDR3 is TGTGCCAGCAGCTTGGGGGGACAGGGAGGGAATGAGCAGTTCTTC.

The genes are TRBV30 and TRBJ2-2; D gene ambiguous. CDR1 and CDR2 from the germline V gene are GTSNPN and SVGIG (reference sequence). V was pared by 4 bases and J by 0 bases, with 6 bases between. The CDR3 is 13 residues long. CDR3 loop: CAWTRTNTGELFF. The CDR3, as DNA: TGTGCCTGGACCAGAACGAACACCGGGGAGCTGTTTTTT. The entire variable domain, with the rest obtained from reference TRBV30 and TRBJ2-2, is as follows: SQTIHQWPATLVQPVGSPLSLECTVEGTSNPNLYWYRQAAGRGLQLLFYSVGIGQISSEVPQNLSASRPQDRQFILSSKKLLLSDSGFYLCAWTRTNTGELFFGEGSRLTVL.

J is TRBJ2-1 and V is TRBV15, with 8 bases fitting TRBD1. Germline V lookup: CDR1 LNHNV, CDR2 YYDKDF (reference sequence). The CDR3 has 14 amino acids. J was trimmed by 8 bases and V by 5 bases; bases with no gene match: 8. CDR3 in amino acids: CATSSRTGWDEQFF. The CDR3 DNA follows: TGTGCCACCAGCTCCCGGACAGGGTGGGATGAGCAGTTCTTC.

The chain employs TRBV28 and TRBJ2-3; 9 bases fit TRBD2. This CDR3 comprises 15 residues. Trimming cost V 1 base and J 2 bases; bases outside gene matches: 1. Per germline, CDR1 MDHEN and CDR2 SYDVKM. In DNA, the CDR3 is TGTGCCAGCAGTTTATCTAGCGGGACCACAGATACGCAGTATTTT. This gives the protein CASSLSSGTTDTQYF. Based on the CDR3 plus reference TRBV28 and TRBJ2-3, the full variable domain is DVKVTQSSRYLVKRTGEKVFLECVQDMDHENMFWYRQDPGLGLRLIYFSYDVKMKEKGDIPEGYSVSREKKERFSLILESASTNQTSMYLCASSLSSGTTDTQYFGPGTRLTVL.

As for this clone: The same CDR3 arises from other DNA sequences in this sample as well. The chain recombines TRBV7-9 with TRBJ2-7, with no clear D. Per germline, CDR1 SEHNR and CDR2 FQNEAQ (reference sequence). CDR3 length equals 11 residues. Trimming shortened V by 5 bases and J by 3 bases, and 5 bases separated the two germline ends. The CDR3 is CASSPNYEQYF. In nucleotides, the CDR3 is TGTGCCAGCAGCCCCAACTACGAGCAGTACTTC.

The V call is TRBV4-2, the J call TRBJ2-1, with 7 bases identical to TRBD2. The CDR3 is made up of 18 amino acids. The germline gives CDR1 LGHNA, CDR2 YNFKEQ. J gave up 4 bases and V 2 bases, and 14 bases lay outside the gene matches. The CDR3 region has the DNA TGTGCCAGCAGCCAAAGACAACTAGCGCCGGAGGGTTACAATGAGCAGTTCTTC. This gives the protein CASSQRQLAPEGYNEQFF.

The chain carries TRBV27 and TRBJ2-1; no reliable D call. CDR3 length equals 13 residues. Germline V gene data show CDR1 as MNHEY and CDR2 as SMNVEV (reference sequence). V was pared by 6 bases and J by 4 bases, with 10 bases between. The CDR3 loop reads CASSPDQYNEQFF. CDR3 sequence (DNA): TGTGCCAGCAGCCCAGACCAGTACAATGAGCAGTTCTTC.

Comment on this clone: Other DNA sequences in this specimen translate into the identical CDR3. The chain employs TRBV11-2 and TRBJ2-7; the D is unclear. The CDR3 totals 13 residues. Looked up from germline, CDR1 is SGHAT and CDR2 is FQNNGV. V shed 3 bases and J shed 2 bases, with 8 bases lying between them. CDR3 bases: TGTGCCAGCAGCTTTGGTGGGGCCTACGAGCAGTACTTC. This sequence encodes CASSFGGAYEQYF.

The CDR3 coding sequence is TGTGCCACCAGCAGAGATGATGGGGCTTCCTACGAGCAGTACTTC. Its translation is CATSRDDGASYEQYF. The chain employs TRBV15 and TRBJ2-7, with TRBD1 as a possible D gene (5 bases). CDR1 and CDR2 from the germline V gene are LNHNV and YYDKDF (reference sequence). The CDR3 runs 15 residues. Trimming cost V 0 bases and J 1 base, with 10 bases left between them.

V is TRBV9 and J is TRBJ1-1; no definite D call. Germline V CDR1 and CDR2: SGDLS, YYNGEE. CDR3 length equals 12 residues. V shed 4 bases and J shed 7 bases, with 11 bases lying between them. The CDR3 DNA reads TGTGCCAGCAGCAATGACCGAAATGAAGCTTTCTTT. Translating gives CASSNDRNEAFF.

This rearrangement joins TRBV7-9 to TRBJ2-5; no firm D call. The last part of the DNA fits TRBJ2-7 better; the J call may be wrong. Germline V gene data show CDR1 as SEHNR and CDR2 as FQNEAQ (reference sequence). The CDR3 is 16 residues long. CDR3: CASSLVGTQNSYEQYF. The CDR3 nucleotides read TGTGCCAGCAGCTTAGTCGGAACCCAGAACTCCTACGAGCAGTACTTC.

To note about this clone: The identical CDR3 is also encoded by other nucleotide sequences in the sample. The chain links TRBV27 to TRBJ1-5; D is undetermined. V was trimmed by 6 bases and J by 4 bases, leaving 7 bases between them. Germline V gives CDR1 MNHEY, CDR2 SMNVEV (reference sequence). This CDR3 is 12 amino acids long. In nucleotides, the CDR3 is TGTGCCAGCAGCACGGGTAATCAGCCCCAGCATTTT. Translated, it gives CASSTGNQPQHF.

The chain couples TRBV15 to TRBJ2-2; D is undetermined. Trimming removed 5 bases at V and 4 bases at J, with 11 bases between. The germline gives CDR1 LNHNV, CDR2 YYDKDF (reference sequence). The CDR3 consists of 14 residues. In DNA, the CDR3 is TGTGCCACCAGCTCAGGTTGGGGCACCGGGGAGCTGTTTTTT. Translated: CATSSGWGTGELFF. Looking up the rest from reference TRBV15 and TRBJ2-2 gives the full variable domain: DAMVIQNPRYQVTQFGKPVTLSCSQTLNHNVMYWYQQKSSQAPKLLFHYYDKDFNNEADTPDNFQSRRPNTSFCFLDIRSPGLGDTAMYLCATSSGWGTGELFFGEGSRLTVL.

This clone was found once. This sequence joins TRBV5-6 and TRBJ2-7; 7 nucleotides match TRBD1. Germline V lookup: CDR1 SGHDT, CDR2 YYEEEE. The length of the CDR3 is 15 residues. V trimming: 2 bases; J trimming: 3 bases; junction bases outside the gene matches: 8. CDR3 in amino acids: CASSFSTGTGYEQYF. The CDR3 coding sequence is TGTGCCAGCAGCTTCTCGACAGGGACGGGCTACGAGCAGTACTTC.

The chain links TRBV5-1 to TRBJ2-5; 8 nucleotides match TRBD2. Unmatched junction bases numbered 4, after V lost 2 bases and J lost 4 bases. The CDR3 sequence is 14 residues long. Germline V gene sequence: CDR1 SGHRS, CDR2 YFSETQ. For the CDR3, the DNA is TGCGCCAGCAGCTTTAGCGGGAAGGCAGAGACCCAGTACTTC. Translated, it gives CASSFSGKAETQYF.

This clone appeared a few times. The chain links TRBV6-6 to TRBJ2-1; no clear D gene. CDR3 length: 14 amino acids. V lost 1 base and J lost 5, with 9 bases in between. CDR1 and CDR2 from the germline V gene are MNHNY and SVGAGI (reference sequence). The CDR3 DNA reads TGTGCCAGCAGTTACTTGGGTATCCACAATGAGCAGTTCTTC. Translation gives CASSYLGIHNEQFF.